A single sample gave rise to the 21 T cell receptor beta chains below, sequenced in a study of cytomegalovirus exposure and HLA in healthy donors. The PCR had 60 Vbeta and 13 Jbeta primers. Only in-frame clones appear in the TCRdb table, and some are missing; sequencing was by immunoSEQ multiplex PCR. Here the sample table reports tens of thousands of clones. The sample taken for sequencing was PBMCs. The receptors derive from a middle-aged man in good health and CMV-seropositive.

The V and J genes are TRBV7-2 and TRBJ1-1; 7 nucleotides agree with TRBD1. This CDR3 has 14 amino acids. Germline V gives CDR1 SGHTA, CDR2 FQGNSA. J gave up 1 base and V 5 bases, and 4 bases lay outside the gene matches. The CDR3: CASSRQGGNTEAFF. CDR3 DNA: TGTGCCAGCAGCCGCCAGGGGGGGAACACTGAAGCTTTCTTT.

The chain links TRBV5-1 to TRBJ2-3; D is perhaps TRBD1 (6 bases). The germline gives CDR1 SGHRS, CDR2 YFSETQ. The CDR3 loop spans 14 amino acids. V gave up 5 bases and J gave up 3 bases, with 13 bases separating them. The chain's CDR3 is CASRAGDRTDTQYF. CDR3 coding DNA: TGCGCCAGCAGGGCAGGGGATCGGACAGATACGCAGTATTTT.

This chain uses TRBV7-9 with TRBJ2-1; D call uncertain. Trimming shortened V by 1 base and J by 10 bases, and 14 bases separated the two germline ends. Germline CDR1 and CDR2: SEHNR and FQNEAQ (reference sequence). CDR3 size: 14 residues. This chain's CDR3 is CASSLGSMAIEQFF. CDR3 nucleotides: TGTGCCAGCAGCTTAGGATCGATGGCCATCGAGCAGTTCTTC.

Here the CDR3 reads CASSLVQQGKQYF. CDR3 nucleotide sequence: TGTGCCAGCAGCTTAGTGCAACAGGGAAAGCAGTACTTC. This chain connects TRBV7-2 to TRBJ2-7; TRBD1 might be the D (6 bases). CDR3 size: 13 residues. Germline lookup yields CDR1 SGHTA and CDR2 FQGNSA. V was trimmed by 1 base and J by 8 bases, leaving 12 bases between them.

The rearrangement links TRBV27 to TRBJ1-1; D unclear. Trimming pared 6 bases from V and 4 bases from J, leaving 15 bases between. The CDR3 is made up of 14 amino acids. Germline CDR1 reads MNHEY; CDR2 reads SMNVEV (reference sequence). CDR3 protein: CASSREFRGTEAFF. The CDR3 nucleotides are TGTGCCAGCAGCCGGGAATTCCGGGGCACTGAAGCTTTCTTT.

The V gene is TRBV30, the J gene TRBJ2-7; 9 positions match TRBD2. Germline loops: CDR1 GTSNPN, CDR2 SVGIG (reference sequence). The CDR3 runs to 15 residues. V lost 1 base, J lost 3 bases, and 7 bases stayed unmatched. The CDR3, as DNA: TGTGCCTGGAGTGCCAAACTAGCGGGTAACTACGAGCAGTACTTC. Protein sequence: CAWSAKLAGNYEQYF.

As DNA, the CDR3 is TGCGCCAGCAGCCAAGACAGTGTATACAGGGTCGGAGAAAAACTGTTTTTT. It encodes CASSQDSVYRVGEKLFF. The chain joins TRBV4-3 to TRBJ1-4; D is perhaps TRBD1 (6 bases). The V end lost 0 bases, the J end lost 8 bases, and 19 bases lay between the germline ends. CDR3 length: 17 residues. Per germline, CDR1 LGHNA and CDR2 YSLEER.

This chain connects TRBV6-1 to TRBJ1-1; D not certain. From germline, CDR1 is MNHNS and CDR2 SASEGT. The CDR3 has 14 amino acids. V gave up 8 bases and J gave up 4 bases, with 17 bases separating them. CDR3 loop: CASGRSSPPTEAFF. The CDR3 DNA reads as TGTGCCAGCGGGAGGTCTAGTCCCCCCACTGAAGCTTTCTTT.

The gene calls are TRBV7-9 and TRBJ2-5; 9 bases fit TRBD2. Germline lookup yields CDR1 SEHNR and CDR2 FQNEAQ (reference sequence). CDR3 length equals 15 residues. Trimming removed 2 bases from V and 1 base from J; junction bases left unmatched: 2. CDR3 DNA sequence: TGTGCCAGCAGCTTACGACTAGCGGCCCAAGAGACCCAGTACTTC. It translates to CASSLRLAAQETQYF. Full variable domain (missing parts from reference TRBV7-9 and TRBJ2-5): DTGVSQNPRHKITKRGQNVTFRCDPISEHNRLYWYRQTLGQGPEFLTYFQNEAQLEKSRLLSDRFSAERPKGSFSTLEIQRTEQGDSAMYLCASSLRLAAQETQYFGPGTRLLVL.

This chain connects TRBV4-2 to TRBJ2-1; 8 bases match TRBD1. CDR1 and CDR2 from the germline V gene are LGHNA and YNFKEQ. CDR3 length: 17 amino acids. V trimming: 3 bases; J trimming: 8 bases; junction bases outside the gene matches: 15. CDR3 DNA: TGTGCCAGCAGCCAGTTAGGAGCGGCGGACAGGGCGTATGAGCAGTTCTTC. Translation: CASSQLGAADRAYEQFF.

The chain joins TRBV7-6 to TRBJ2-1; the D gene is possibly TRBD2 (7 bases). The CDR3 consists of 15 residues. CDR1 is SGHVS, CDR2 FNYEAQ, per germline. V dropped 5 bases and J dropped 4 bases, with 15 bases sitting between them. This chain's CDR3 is CASSPEGRGYNEQFF. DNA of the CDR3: TGTGCCAGCAGCCCGGAAGGGAGGGGGTACAATGAGCAGTTCTTC.

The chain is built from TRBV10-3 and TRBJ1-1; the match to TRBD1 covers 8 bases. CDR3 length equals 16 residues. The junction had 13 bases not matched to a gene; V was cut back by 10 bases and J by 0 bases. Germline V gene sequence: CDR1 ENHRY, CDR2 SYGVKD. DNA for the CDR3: TGTGCCACCACTAAGGGGACAGGAACGATGAACACTGAAGCTTTCTTT. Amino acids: CATTKGTGTMNTEAFF.

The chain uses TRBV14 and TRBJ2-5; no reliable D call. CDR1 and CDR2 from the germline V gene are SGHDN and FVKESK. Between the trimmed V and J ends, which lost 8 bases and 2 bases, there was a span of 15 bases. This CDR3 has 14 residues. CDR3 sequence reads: CASPPCGPQETQYF. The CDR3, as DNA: TGTGCCAGCCCCCCTTGCGGCCCGCAAGAGACCCAGTACTTC.

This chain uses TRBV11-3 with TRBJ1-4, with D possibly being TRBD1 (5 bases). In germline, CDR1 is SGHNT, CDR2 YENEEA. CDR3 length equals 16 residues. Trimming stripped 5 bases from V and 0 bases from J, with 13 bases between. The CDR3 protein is CASSLGVGPTNEKLFF. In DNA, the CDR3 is TGTGCCAGCAGCCTAGGAGTGGGGCCAACTAATGAAAAACTGTTTTTT.

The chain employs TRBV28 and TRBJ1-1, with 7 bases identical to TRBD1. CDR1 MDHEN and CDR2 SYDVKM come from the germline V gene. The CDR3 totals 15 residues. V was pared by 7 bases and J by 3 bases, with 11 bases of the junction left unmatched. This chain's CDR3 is CASTPGQRIYTEAFF. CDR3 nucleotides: TGTGCCAGCACCCCGGGACAGAGAATTTACACTGAAGCTTTCTTT.

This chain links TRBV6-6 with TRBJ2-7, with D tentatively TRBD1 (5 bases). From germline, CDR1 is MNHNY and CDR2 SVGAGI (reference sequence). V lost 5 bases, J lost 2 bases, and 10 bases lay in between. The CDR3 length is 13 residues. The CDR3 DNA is TGTGCCAGCAGTGCCAGGGATACCTACGAGCAGTACTTC. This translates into CASSARDTYEQYF.

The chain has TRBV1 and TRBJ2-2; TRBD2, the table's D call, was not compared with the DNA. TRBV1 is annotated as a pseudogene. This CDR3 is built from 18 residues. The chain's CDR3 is CTSSPTSGRTLNTGELFF. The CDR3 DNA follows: TGCACCAGCAGCCCGACTAGCGGGAGGACTTTAAACACCGGGGAGCTGTTTTTT.

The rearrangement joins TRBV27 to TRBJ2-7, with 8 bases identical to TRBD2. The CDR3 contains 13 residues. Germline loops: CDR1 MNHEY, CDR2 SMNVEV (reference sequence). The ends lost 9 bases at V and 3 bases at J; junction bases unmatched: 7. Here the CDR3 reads CASVRGGIYEQYV. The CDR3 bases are TGTGCCAGTGTCCGGGGGGGAATCTACGAGCAGTACGTC.

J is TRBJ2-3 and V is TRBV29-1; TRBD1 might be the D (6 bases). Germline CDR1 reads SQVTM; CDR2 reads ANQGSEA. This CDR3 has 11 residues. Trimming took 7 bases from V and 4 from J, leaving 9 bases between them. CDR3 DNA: TGCAGCGCGACAGGCGCAGATACGCAGTATTTT. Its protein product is CSATGADTQYF.

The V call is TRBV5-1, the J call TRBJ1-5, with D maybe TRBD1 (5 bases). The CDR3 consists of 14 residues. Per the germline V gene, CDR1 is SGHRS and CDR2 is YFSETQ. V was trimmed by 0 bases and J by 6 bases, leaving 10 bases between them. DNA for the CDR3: TGCGCCAGCAGCTTGGGGCAGGGTAGTCAGCCCCAGCATTTT. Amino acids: CASSLGQGSQPQHF.

For the CDR3, the DNA is TGTGCCAGCAGCCCACCCCAGGGAACTGAAGCTTTCTTT. Its protein is CASSPPQGTEAFF. The chain combines TRBV6-6 with TRBJ1-1; possible D gene TRBD1, 5 bases. Trimming took 6 bases from V and 5 from J, leaving 13 bases between them. Germline CDR1 reads MNHNY; CDR2 reads SVGAGI (reference sequence). The CDR3 covers 13 residues.